Following are 2 T cell receptor beta chains from one sample sequenced in a study of glioma-infiltrating T cells after dendritic cell vaccination. The sample's time point: after dendritic cell vaccination, including at tumor progression/relapse. The data were produced by immunoSEQ multiplex PCR, yet TCRdb's version contains in-frame clones alone and is incomplete. This sample has fewer than 95,000 clones, with around 85% found just once. The sample consisted of blood, taken after dendritic cell vaccination. Receptors were obtained from a human donor with glioblastoma.

The gene calls are TRBV5-8 and TRBJ2-5; D may be TRBD2 (6 bases). In germline, CDR1 is SGHTS, CDR2 YDEGEE. The CDR3 spans 15 residues. The V end lost 4 bases, the J end lost 5 bases, and 18 bases lay between the germline ends. The CDR3 nucleotides read TGTGCCAGCAGCCGTAACCGGGACTTCAGCGAGACCCAGTACTTC. Translation gives CASSRNRDFSETQYF. The full variable domain, rest sourced from reference TRBV5-8 and TRBJ2-5, is EAGVTQSPTHLIKTRGQQATLRCSPISGHTSVYWYQQALGLGLQFLLWYDEGEERNRGNFPPRFSGRQFPNYSSELNVNALELEDSALYLCASSRNRDFSETQYFGPGTRLLVL.

The genes are TRBV5-1 and TRBJ1-5; D is unclear. CDR1 is SGHRS and CDR2 is YFSETQ in the germline V gene. The V end was cut by 4 bases, the J end by 6 bases, with 14 bases between. The CDR3 runs 14 residues. CDR3 loop: CASSPTSEGQPQHF. Written as DNA, the CDR3 is TGCGCCAGCAGCCCAACCAGCGAAGGTCAGCCCCAGCATTTT.